This T cell receptor (beta chain) originates from a study of low-dose radiotherapy and immunotherapy resistance in tumors (dated by TCRdb to about 2022). General notes on the study: In Cohort 1, 0.5 Gy per fraction was delivered every 2 weeks, and a total PTV dose of 6.5 Gy was prescribed. For Cohort 2, the dose was 1 Gy per fraction given every two weeks, adding up to 13 Gy in total across 26 weeks. Nivolumab was administered intravenously as a 240 mg flat dose every two weeks, and ipilimumab was administered intravenously at 1 mg/kg every six weeks. Every two weeks, patients got intravenous cyclophosphamide at 200 mg/m2, given one day ahead of each radiation and immunotherapy administration. Aspirin 300 mg was taken orally once daily by patients for four cycles, starting on cycle 1 day 1. Trial participants were not randomized into treatment groups. The translational analysis covered eight patients: three from the first dose cohort and the first five from the second dose cohort.

The time point label corresponds to: before trial treatment. The donors came from RACIN, which was a single-arm phase I dose-escalation trial that paired nivolumab and ipilimumab with aspirin, low-dose cyclophosphamide and low-dose radiotherapy. Patients were eligible if they had advanced solid tumors that were TIL-negative. This clonotype was observed at least ten times. Its antigen remains undetermined. It has no much larger one-base neighbor in the sample; base qualities were not kept. Sequencing took place on an Illumina HiSeq 2500. First-strand cDNA was synthesized with Superscript III and a set of TRAV- and TRBV-specific primers, covering both TCRalpha and TCRbeta chains. A roughly 21-cycle PCR with Phusion amplified the TCRs, pairing a constant-region primer with the adapter that was attached to the V primers. Isolated mRNA was amplified with the MessageAmp II aRNA Amplification Kit, using a roughly 16-hour in vitro transcription at 37°C. The Dynabeads mRNA DIRECT Purification Kit was used to isolate the mRNA for TCR sequencing. Indexed Illumina adapters were added in a second roughly 25-cycle Phusion PCR, and the resulting products were purified with AMPure XP beads. The published analysis was carried out like this. Custom Perl scripts were used to pool TCR sequences that encoded the same protein, to remove out-of-frame sequences, and to calculate the abundance of each clonotype. TCR sequences supported by only a single read were excluded from analysis. Shannon entropy, Gini index, clonality, richness, and the frequency of TCRs shared between repertoires were included as repertoire metrics. The public reads were reanalyzed by TCRdb: fastp trimming at Q25, MiXCR alignment, in-frame beta chains only. Here each entry gathers all rows of one CDR3 protein and keeps the most common genes and DNA. TCRdb, not the authors, supplied the V and J calls. This sample comprises 75,000 to 95,000 distinct CDR3 sequences, 15% to 20% of them detected only once. The top ten clonotypes cover around 6.1% of the sample.

Including cysteine and phenylalanine, the CDR3 has 16 amino acids. The kept DNA is CDR3 alone, 48 bases in frame from the first base. In the germline V gene (reference sequence), CDR1 corresponds to LGHDT and CDR2 to YNNKEL. Trimming takes 4 bases from V and 6 bases from J, and the germline ends sit 19 bases apart. The chain is assembled from TRBV3-1 and TRBJ2-1; the D gene is perhaps TRBD2, from 6 matching bases. The material sequenced was PBMCs, taken before treatment. This TCR was sampled from a male donor with prostate cancer. The CDR3 in this case is CASSPPFGGRGNEQFF. At the DNA level, the sequence is TGTGCCAGCAGCCCGCCTTTCGGGGGTCGCGGCAATGAGCAGTTCTTC.